This note documents a single TCR beta chain sequence. The clone's antigen remains unknown. No base quality information exists; no much larger clone differs at one position. The iRepertoire nested amplicon-rescue multiplex PCR (arm-PCR) platform was used to amplify TCR alpha and beta CDR3 regions from RNA. For one-step reverse transcription and amplification, about 90-400 ng of tissue mRNA or PBMC total RNA was used as input. Following bead purification, Illumina adapters were added by a secondary multiplex PCR, and the libraries were gel-purified between 200 and 400 bp. Libraries carried internal 6-nucleotide barcodes used for demultiplexing. Libraries were sequenced on an Illumina MiSeq with 2x220 or 2x250 nucleotide paired-end reads. The published analysis was carried out like this. Paired reads were merged with FLASH 1.2.11 and aligned to the GRCh37 human genome with BWA-MEM before extracting TRA and TRB reads. An IMGT-derived reference of cassette sequences and CDR3 motifs, with pseudogenes included, was used for V and J assignment. Three-frame translation of reads was performed, and productive CDR3s were defined as those with a C...FGXG motif and no stop codons. A clonotype was defined as a unique combination of a V-J cassette pair and a CDR3 amino acid sequence. Filtering of reads was based on Hamming distance, with the threshold set by the sequence error rate of each sample in mapped regions. TCRdb passed the public sequencing reads through fastp at Q25 and MiXCR, retaining productive beta sequences. Duplicate CDR3 protein sequences are folded into a single record with the most common DNA and genes. The V and J calls and clone size come from TCRdb's table, not from the authors' own analysis. Present in this sample are 45,000 or so distinct CDR3 sequences, approximately 20% of which were seen just once. The ten largest clones capture 5% to 6.5% of the sample.

This specimen comes from a study of glioma-infiltrating T cells (TCRdb year 2016). Regarding the complete study: Sequencing of TCR alpha- and beta-chain repertoires was performed on glioma tissue, on non-neoplastic brain tissue, and on matched peripheral blood mononuclear cells. Each tissue-infiltrating repertoire was compared with the same patient's peripheral blood repertoire to measure divergence between tissue and blood T-cell populations. Three low-grade glioma patients, seven or eight primary glioblastoma patients, and three non-glioma patients who contributed non-neoplastic brain tissue made up the paired cohort. Results the study describes overall, beyond this receptor: VJ-independent divergence between tissue and blood was found to be below expectation in non-neoplastic patients but above expectation in all gliomas, particularly low-grade gliomas. Only a very small number of CDR3 sequences turned up in both tissue and blood, a result put down to high CDR3 diversity combined with limited sampling. The group comparisons were based on small numbers of patients: three non-neoplastic, three low-grade glioma and seven or eight glioblastoma patients.

V gives up 4 bases and J gives up 7 bases, and the segment between their germline ends measures 10 bases. Reading the germline V gene (reference sequence) gives CDR1 GTSNPN and CDR2 SVGIG. The CDR3 covers 11 residues, taking in both the cysteine and the phenylalanine. Solely the CDR3 DNA is kept, with 33 bases framed from the first base. The source material was glioma tissue, nonneoplastic brain tissue, or PBMCs (not recorded which). The receptor was isolated from a human donor with low-grade glioma or glioblastoma, undergoing nonglioma brain surgery, or in good health (not recorded which). The V gene is TRBV30 and the J gene is TRBJ1-1; there is no confident call for the D gene. The CDR3 corresponds to CAWNGPGEAFF. The nucleotide sequence is given as TGTGCCTGGAATGGGCCAGGTGAAGCTTTCTTT.